One T cell receptor (beta chain) is described in this entry. Antigen specificity is unknown. Time point indicated: week 5, during vaccination. Every single dose of the vaccine, 300 ug of mutant IDH1 20-mer peptide, came with topical imiquimod. Each of the donors came in with new WHO grade 3 or 4 astrocytomas that were IDH1-mutant and ATRX-lost. Clones were sequenced by immunoSEQ multiplex PCR, and TCRdb holds only the in-frame ones, with some missing. The table includes 70,000 to 90,000 clones, about 91% detected once. This sample stems from a study of a mutant IDH1 vaccine in newly diagnosed glioma. This CDR3 region has 14 residues. Trimming left V 5 bases short and J 4 bases short, with 15 bases between. Germline CDR1 and CDR2: MDHEN and SYDVKM.

This receptor was obtained from a woman aged 50 to 60 with glioma. This chain connects TRBV28 to TRBJ2-7; tentatively, D is TRBD1 (6 bases). The sequencing here drew on PBMCs, taken from a glioma patient whose treatment included an IDH1 peptide vaccine. CDR3 coding DNA: TGTGCCAGCAGTACCTCGGGACACCTTTACGAGCAGTACTTC. Protein product: CASSTSGHLYEQYF.